These T cell receptor beta chains were read from a single sample in a study of CD8+CD57+ T cells in acquired aplastic anemia. Each CDR3 protein is one row after TCRdb ran MiXCR on the reads. The table records about 260,000 distinct CDR3 sequences, 82% of them present only once. The sequencing input was sorted CD4+, CD8+, or CD8+CD57+ T cells (not recorded which) from PBMCs. These TCRs come from a human donor with aplastic anemia. Each CDR3 is given with its conserved first and last residue. The D gene is left open where the match is weak. Clone size is not always given. Where it is, it says once, few, many or a class for expanded clones.

cdr3_nt	cdr3_aa	v_call	j_call	d_call	clone_size
TGTGCCAGCAGCATGGACAGGGATTCTACGAGCAGTACTTTCTTT	CASSMDRDSTSSTFF	TRBV7-9	TRBJ1-1	TRBD1	NA
TGTGCCAGCAGCTTACGGGGAGGGGGCGTTACGCATGACTACACCTTC	CASSLRGGGVTHDYTF	TRBV7-2	TRBJ1-2	TRBD1	NA
TGTGCCAGCAGTGGAACCGAAAAAGAGCAGTTCTTC	CASSGTEKEQFF	TRBV25-1	TRBJ2-1	NA	NA
TGCGCCAGCAGCGACACACGTAGAGACAGGAGGTCACCCCTCCACTTT	CASSDTRRDRRSPLHF	TRBV4-3	TRBJ1-6	NA	once
TGTGCCAGCAGCATAGCGGGAGCGGAGATGGATACGCAGTTCTTC	CASSIAGAEMDTQFF	TRBV7-9	TRBJ2-1	TRBD2	NA
TGTGCCAGCAGCTTGACAGGGGGCGCCGACTACGGCGACCAGTACTTC	CASSLTGGADYGDQYF	TRBV7-8	TRBJ2-7	TRBD1	NA
TGTGCCAGCAGCTGGAGTTCCTATAATTCGCCCCTCCACTTC	CASSWSSYNSPLHF	TRBV9	TRBJ2-5	NA	NA
TGTGCCAGCAGCTTAGATCTTTGGGGTGAGCAGTTATTTTTCTTT	CASSLDLWGEQLFFF	TRBV11-2	TRBJ1-1	NA	NA
TGTGCCAGCAGTTCGGAGAGGGACGGGTTCGTATATGGCTACACCTTC	CASSSERDGFVYGYTF	TRBV7-3	TRBJ1-2	NA	once
TGTGCCGAGTTAGATATAGAGACCCAGTACTTC	CAELDIETQYF	TRBV7-9	TRBJ2-5	NA	few
TGTGCCAGCAGGCCGGGACAGACGTACGAGCAGTACTTC	CASRPGQTYEQYF	TRBV7-4	TRBJ2-7	TRBD1	NA
TGCGCCAGCAGGGGGGCAGGCCACATTGGAGGTATCCATAATTCACCCCTCCACTTT	CASRGAGHIGGIHNSPLHF	TRBV4-1	TRBJ1-6	NA	NA
TGTGCCATCAGTGAGTCGCAGGGTGACACAGATACGCAGTATTTT	CAISESQGDTDTQYF	TRBV10-3	TRBJ2-3	NA	NA
TGTGCCAGCAGTTCCCCCCCTACCGTTGAAAAACTGTTTTTT	CASSSPPTVEKLFF	TRBV6-4	TRBJ1-4	NA	NA
TGTGCCAGCCTCACGAAGGGGGGAGCGTCCTACACTGAGTACTTC	CASLTKGGASYTEYF	TRBV18	TRBJ2-5	NA	NA
TGTGCCAGCAAGCCGGACAGTAACACTGAAGCTTTCTTT	CASKPDSNTEAFF	TRBV6-1	TRBJ1-1	NA	few
TGTGCCTACGAGGCCGCGGCGTACCAAGAGACGCAGTACTTC	CAYEAAAYQETQYF	TRBV7-9	TRBJ2-7	NA	NA
TGTGCCAGCAGCTTAGCGGGAGGTCATGGTACGACGTATTTT	CASSLAGGHGTTYF	TRBV7-3	TRBJ2-3	TRBD2	once
TGTGCCATCACTCGGACTAGCGGGGGGTTAGGCGAGCAGTACTTC	CAITRTSGGLGEQYF	TRBV19	TRBJ2-7	TRBD2	NA
TGTGCCAGCAGTGACGTTGGACTAGAGGGGGGGCGATTTGAGACCCAGTACTTC	CASSDVGLEGGRFETQYF	TRBV2	TRBJ2-5	NA	NA
TGTGCCAGCAGCGTAGGGACCGCCCGAAAGCCGCCCCTCCTGACTTTC	CASSVGTARKPPLLTF	TRBV9	TRBJ2-6	NA	NA
TGTGCCAGCAGCAAAAGACAGGGGGCTAATTATGGCTACACCTTC	CASSKRQGANYGYTF	TRBV11-2	TRBJ1-2	TRBD1	NA
TGTGCCAGCAGCTTAGCTCGAGCTGCGAATACGCAATATTTCTTT	CASSLARAANTQYFF	TRBV7-2	TRBJ1-1	NA	NA
TGTGCCAGCAGCTTAGCTCCAGGCCCGGATACGCAGTCCTTT	CASSLAPGPDTQSF	TRBV7-8	TRBJ2-3	NA	NA
TGTGCCAGCAGCATGGGACAGGGTGATAATTCACCCCTTGGCTACACCTTC	CASSMGQGDNSPLGYTF	TRBV7-9	TRBJ1-2	TRBD1	NA